This TCR beta chain was found in a study of blood T cell repertoires in COVID-19. Study context: Acute-phase and convalescent COVID-19 samples originated in the United States, Italy and Spain. PBMCs, B-cell-depleted T cells, or T cells provided the cDNA or gDNA that made up the material.

The V end lost 0 bases, the J end lost 2 bases, and 11 bases lay between the germline ends. Germline CDR1 reads LNHNV; CDR2 reads YYDKDF (reference sequence). The CDR3 is made up of 15 amino acids. The authors' processing: How many nucleated cells were present was estimated from reference gene primer amplification. The protocol was immunoSEQ multiplex PCR, while the TCRdb copy is restricted to in-frame clones and leaves out a portion. Clonal size and the V and J genes are those of that table, whereas D and trimming came from the DNA. The profile shows about 180,000 clones, about 87% of them singletons.

The sample comprised peripheral blood. This TCR derives from a woman in her twenties or thirties with acute or convalescent COVID-19. The chain recombines TRBV15 with TRBJ2-7; maybe TRBD1 (5 bases). The CDR3 DNA reads as TGTGCCACCAGCAGAGAACGACAGTCAACCTACGAGCAGTACTTC. Its translation: CATSRERQSTYEQYF.